The source of this T cell receptor (beta chain) is a study of blood T cell repertoires in COVID-19. The wider study: From the United States, Italy and Spain came samples of acute and convalescent COVID-19. PBMCs, B-cell-depleted T cells, or T cells were the source of the cDNA or gDNA that made up the material.

Germline CDR1 and CDR2: MNHEY and SMNVEV (reference sequence). V lost 3 bases to trimming and J lost 0 bases, with 4 bases between them. This CDR3 region has 13 residues. Original data processing: Reference gene primer amplification yielded estimated nucleated cell counts. Profiled with immunoSEQ multiplex PCR; TCRdb holds only in-frame clones, not every one. V and J calls and clone size come straight from that table; D and trimming were deduced from the DNA. The sample includes approximately 150,000 clones, 70% to 90% of them seen just once. The chain employs TRBV27 and TRBJ2-3; no firm D call. Sample: peripheral blood. The receptor's source is a woman between 45 and 65 years old with acute or convalescent COVID-19. The CDR3 here is CASSFSSTDTQYF. The CDR3 DNA follows: TGTGCCAGCAGTTTCTCTAGCACAGATACGCAGTATTTT.